The 11 T cell receptor beta chains below come from one sample, sequenced in a study of blood T cell repertoires in COVID-19. The method was immunoSEQ multiplex PCR; TCRdb's version includes in-frame clones alone and lacks a portion of them. The profile covers about 240,000 clones, with 86% appearing a single time and 3% to 4% taken by the ten largest. Sequences were obtained from PBMCs or T cells enriched from blood (not recorded which). The receptors come from a middle-aged woman with acute COVID-19.

This clone came up once. V and J are TRBV10-1 and TRBJ1-1; 9 positions match TRBD1. J was trimmed by 4 bases and V by 0 bases; bases with no gene match: 3. This CDR3 has 15 residues. CDR1 is WNHNN and CDR2 is SYGVQD in the germline V gene (reference sequence). CDR3 DNA: TGCGCCAGCAGTGAGTCGGGACAGGGTGGCACTGAAGCTTTCTTT. The encoded protein is CASSESGQGGTEAFF.

This chain joins TRBV4-1 and TRBJ1-2, with 8 bases lining up with TRBD1. Germline V gene sequence: CDR1 MGHRA, CDR2 YSYEKL. J gave up 4 bases and V 3 bases, and 7 bases lay outside the gene matches. This CDR3 spans 15 amino acids. DNA of the CDR3: TGCGCCAGCAGCCAGCCAGGGGGCGACTCCTATGGCTACACCTTC. Translated, it gives CASSQPGGDSYGYTF.

This clone was detected only once. The V call is TRBV11-2, the J call TRBJ2-7; perhaps TRBD2 as D (6 bases). From germline, CDR1 is SGHAT and CDR2 FQNNGV. The V end lost 2 bases, the J end lost 1 base, and 9 bases lay between the germline ends. The CDR3 extends over 14 amino acids. In nucleotides, the CDR3 is TGTGCCAGCAGCTTAACCCGGGGGTCCTACGAGCAGTACTTC. Its translation: CASSLTRGSYEQYF.

The chain has TRBV15 and TRBJ1-1, with 9 positions matching TRBD1. V dropped 2 bases and J dropped 4; count of bases not matched to a gene: 5. The CDR3 spans 15 residues. Germline lookup yields CDR1 LNHNV and CDR2 YYDKDF (reference sequence). Written as DNA, the CDR3 is TGTGCCACCAGCAGATGGGGACAGGGTTCCACTGAAGCTTTCTTT. Amino acid sequence: CATSRWGQGSTEAFF.

This clone appeared once. The CDR3 here is CASSYGAGVRFF. The CDR3 DNA reads as TGTGCCAGCAGCTATGGAGCGGGAGTCCGGTTCTTC. This sequence joins TRBV11-2 and TRBJ2-1; 8 bases align to TRBD2. From germline, CDR1 is SGHAT and CDR2 FQNNGV. The CDR3 sequence is 12 residues long. Trimming removed 4 bases from V and 15 bases from J; junction bases left unmatched: 8.

The rearrangement joins TRBV7-2 to TRBJ2-5; D perhaps matches TRBD2 (6 bases). Trimming cost V 2 bases and J 3 bases, with 10 bases left between them. The CDR3 covers 14 residues. In germline, CDR1 is SGHTA, CDR2 FQGNSA. The CDR3 sequence is CASSLIWGEETQYF. The CDR3 nucleotides are TGTGCCAGCAGCTTAATTTGGGGGGAAGAGACCCAGTACTTC.

As concerns this clone: Germline is not matched at one junction end, which may reflect a read error. V gene TRBV7-7 combines with J gene TRBJ2-7, with TRBD2 matching 8 bases. Germline lookup yields CDR1 SSHAT and CDR2 FNYEAQ (reference sequence). The CDR3 consists of 15 residues. CDR3 loop: CASSPGSGSSYEQYF. CDR3 nucleotide sequence: TGTGCTAGCAGCCCAGGCAGCGGGAGCTCCTACGAGCAGTACTTC.

The V call is TRBV29-1, the J call TRBJ2-1; 8 bases map to TRBD1. The V gene end was trimmed by 6 bases and the J gene end by 0 bases; junction bases not matched to a gene: 4. Germline assignment: CDR1 SQVTM and CDR2 ANQGSEA. The CDR3 length is 14 residues. The CDR3 nucleotides are TGCAGCGTAGGGACAGGCAGCTCCTACAATGAGCAGTTCTTC. Its translation is CSVGTGSSYNEQFF.

This clone was seen a single time. The chain recombines TRBV27 with TRBJ2-7, with 7 bases that match TRBD2. The CDR3 consists of 15 residues. V was pared by 3 bases and J by 3 bases, with 8 bases of the junction left unmatched. The V gene's germline CDR1 is MNHEY and CDR2 SMNVEV (reference sequence). This CDR3 reads CASSLSLAAHYEQYF. The CDR3 coding sequence is TGTGCCAGCAGTTTGAGTCTAGCGGCACACTACGAGCAGTACTTC.

The J gene is TRBJ2-5, the V gene TRBV3-1 (or the pseudogene TRBV3-2); TRBD2 matches at 9 bases. CDR3 size: 18 residues. V gave up 0 bases and J gave up 2 bases; unmatched junction bases: 10. Germline V lookup: CDR1 LGHDT, CDR2 YNNKEL (reference sequence). CDR3 in amino acids: CASSQELLREGSQETQYF. For the CDR3, the DNA is TGTGCCAGCAGCCAAGAGCTTCTGCGGGAGGGATCACAAGAGACCCAGTACTTC.

V usage is TRBV19 and J usage is TRBJ1-4, with D tentatively TRBD1 (5 bases). This CDR3 contains 15 residues. V lost 4 bases and J 0 bases, leaving 9 bases between the germline ends. Per germline, CDR1 LNHDA and CDR2 SQIVND (reference sequence). CDR3 amino acids: CASSNRQTTNEKLFF. CDR3 nucleotides: TGTGCCAGTAGTAACCGACAGACAACTAATGAAAAACTGTTTTTT.